This T cell receptor beta chain stems from a study of blood T cell repertoires in COVID-19 (TCRdb year 2020). Regarding the research as a whole: Samples covering the acute and convalescent phases of COVID-19 were provided by collaborators in the United States, Italy and Spain. The prospective study material was composed of cDNA or gDNA derived from T cells, B-cell-depleted T cells, or PBMCs. Deeply sampled blood TCRbeta repertoires from subjects exposed to, actively infected with, or recovered from COVID-19 were included in the dataset. The repertoires were released in a freely available public database intended as a resource for research on the immune response to SARS-CoV-2. Samples were obtained from the ongoing ImmuneRACE study (first 160 participants) and from about 1,300 subjects provided by 6 global collaborators. A de-identified subject ID, COVID-19 status, age in years and sex were almost always included in the sample metadata. HLA class I and class II types, where available, came from metadata supplied by the sample provider rather than from assay-based typing. The paper's findings and limits, for the study overall: The quantity of clinical and demographic metadata differed by source and by participant and was supplied without curation.

The collaborating institutions used their own protocols to collect whole blood in K2EDTA tubes. For TCRbeta analysis, collaborator samples were shipped as frozen whole blood, as isolated PBMCs, or as DNA extracted from either sample type. Based on the germline V gene, the CDR1 and CDR2 sequences are LGHNT and FRNRAP. Germline trimming amounts to 2 bases on V and 2 bases on J, with 4 as the count of junction bases outside the gene matches. The CDR3 has 16 amino acids, counting the end cysteine and phenylalanine. Only the CDR3 portion is preserved as DNA: 48 bases, with reading frame beginning at the first base. TCRbeta CDR3 regions were amplified from genomic DNA by means of the immunoSEQ Assay, a bias-controlled multiplex PCR. The paper's processing steps were these. The number of nucleated cells in each sample was estimated from the amplification of reference gene primers within the assay. Sequence reads were collapsed and filtered to measure the absolute abundance of every unique TCRbeta CDR3 rearrangement. For each sample, productive Simpson clonality was calculated as the square root of Simpson's diversity index over productive rearrangements. The clones in this table, taken by TCRdb from immuneACCESS, are in-frame only. Not every clone is retained; where verified, under half of the shortfall comes from an unresolved V gene, and the cause of the rest is unknown. V, J and clone size are those of that table, while D and trimming were read from the DNA. The sample table contains fewer than 300,000 clones; only one count was recorded for under 90% of them. The ten largest clones represent roughly 3.1% of the sample.

On this clone itself: Its antigen is unknown. The record has no base qualities; no much larger clone is one base away.

The chain is assembled from TRBV12-5 and TRBJ2-1; 9 of the junction bases match TRBD2. This TCR was recovered from a young woman with acute or convalescent COVID-19. Sequenced input: peripheral blood. The bases read TGTGCTAGTGGTTTGTCCCTAGCGGGACCCTACAATGAGCAGTTCTTC. The translation is CASGLSLAGPYNEQFF.